These T cell receptor beta chains were read from a single sample in a study of shared clonotypes between healthy human individuals. Method: immunoSEQ multiplex PCR; TCRdb's copy keeps in-frame clones and lacks some. The sample holds about 470,000 clones, 75% to 85% seen once. Sequenced input: PBMCs. Every receptor here comes from a woman between 40 and 50 years old in good health. Some clones in this sample may be carry-over from other donors' samples. Each CDR3 is given with its conserved first and last residue. D genes are given only for firm matches. Rows give clone size only sometimes, using once, few, many, or a class for an expanded clone.

clone size,V gene,D gene,J gene,CDR3 DNA,CDR3 protein
.,TRBV9,.,TRBJ2-7,TGTGCCAGCAGCGTAGGTCAGGGGAACTACGAGCAGTACTTC,CASSVGQGNYEQYF
.,TRBV11-2,.,TRBJ1-1,TGTGCCAGCAGCAGCAGCAGGGAGGGAGTCACTGAAGCTTTCTTT,CASSSSREGVTEAFF
.,TRBV30,TRBD1,TRBJ2-7,TGTGCCTGGAGTGTAGGGACAGCGTACGAGCAGTACTTC,CAWSVGTAYEQYF
.,TRBV30,TRBD1,TRBJ2-1,TGTGCCTGGGGGACAGAACTTTCCTACAATGAGCAGTTCTTC,CAWGTELSYNEQFF
.,TRBV10-3,.,TRBJ2-1,TGTGCCATCAGTGAGGGACTCACCTTGGATGAGCAGTTCTTC,CAISEGLTLDEQFF
.,TRBV29-1,TRBD2,TRBJ2-2,TGCAGCGTTGCACTAGCGGGAGATTCCGGGGAGCTGTTTTTT,CSVALAGDSGELFF
.,TRBV25-1,.,TRBJ2-2,TGTGCCAGCGGGACGGTAAACACCGGGGAGCTGTTTTTT,CASGTVNTGELFF
.,TRBV11-2,TRBD2,TRBJ2-1,TGTGCCAGCAGCTCCTGGGGCGGGAGCGGGGGCGATGAGCAGTTCTTC,CASSSWGGSGGDEQFF
few,TRBV7-9,.,TRBJ2-3,TGTGCCAGCAGCTTAGCGCACATCACAGATACGCAGTATTTT,CASSLAHITDTQYF
once,TRBV6-1,TRBD2,TRBJ2-1,TGTGCCAGCAGTAAACTAGCGGGAGATATCGATGAGCAGTTCTTC,CASSKLAGDIDEQFF
.,TRBV7-9,.,TRBJ2-7,TGTGCCAGCGGGGACCGGTACGAGCAGTACTTC,CASGDRYEQYF
.,TRBV7-2,TRBD2,TRBJ2-7,TGTGCCAGCAGCTCCAGATCGCGGGAGGCTGGATACGAGCAGTACTTC,CASSSRSREAGYEQYF
.,TRBV7-2,TRBD1,TRBJ2-1,TGTGCCAGCAGCTTAGCGATACACAGGGGTAGTGAGCAGTTCTTC,CASSLAIHRGSEQFF
.,TRBV7-8,.,TRBJ2-1,TGTGCCAGCAGCTTATCCGGGGGATCCAATGAGCAGTTCTTC,CASSLSGGSNEQFF
once,TRBV28,TRBD1,TRBJ1-1,TGTGCCAGCAGTTTGCGGACAGGGAGGGGCACTGAAGCTTTCTTT,CASSLRTGRGTEAFF
few,TRBV2,TRBD1,TRBJ2-7,TGTGCCAGCAGTGGGGGCTGGGGGCCGACAGGGGACAGCTCCTACGAGCAGTACTTC,CASSGGWGPTGDSSYEQYF
.,TRBV28,.,TRBJ2-4,TGTGCCGGCAGTGACAGAATCAAAAACATTCAGTACTTC,CAGSDRIKNIQYF
.,TRBV29-1,TRBD2,TRBJ2-5,TGCAGCGTCTTGGGGGGGGAGACCCAGTACTTC,CSVLGGETQYF
.,TRBV5-6,.,TRBJ2-2,TGTGCCAGCAGCTTGCAGGGTTGGACCGGGGAGCTGTTTTTT,CASSLQGWTGELFF
.,TRBV27,TRBD2,TRBJ2-3,TGTGCCAGCAGTTCCTGGGCTCTTGGTAGCGGGAGCACAGATACGCAGTATTTT,CASSSWALGSGSTDTQYF
once,TRBV5-1,TRBD1,TRBJ2-3,TGCGCCAGCAGCTTCAAAAGCCTCCGGGACAGGGAAAAAGGCACAGATACGCAGTATTTT,CASSFKSLRDREKGTDTQYF
.,TRBV18,.,TRBJ2-1,TGTGCCAGCTCACCACCGGTGGGGGCAGCATACAATGAGCAGTTCTTC,CASSPPVGAAYNEQFF
.,TRBV7-9,.,TRBJ2-6,TGTGCCAGCCTAGGAACTGCCCCCTCTGGGGCCAACGTCCTGACTTTC,CASLGTAPSGANVLTF
.,TRBV30,.,TRBJ2-7,TGTGCCTGGAGTGTAAAAGGGCCGGGGTACGAGCAGTACTTC,CAWSVKGPGYEQYF
.,TRBV2,TRBD1,TRBJ2-3,TGTGCCAGCACCTCCCCGGGACAGGGGGTGGATACGCAGTATTTT,CASTSPGQGVDTQYF
.,TRBV9,.,TRBJ2-6,TGTGCCAGCAGCGTGTTGCTTTCTGGGGCCAACGTCCTGACTTTC,CASSVLLSGANVLTF
.,TRBV7-2,.,TRBJ1-3,TGTGCCAGCAGAAGTCCAGCCTCTGGAAACACCATATATTTT,CASRSPASGNTIYF
.,TRBV18,TRBD1,TRBJ1-2,TGTGCCAGCTCACCTACGGGACAGATTAACTATGGCTACACCTTC,CASSPTGQINYGYTF
.,TRBV2,TRBD1,TRBJ2-4,TGTGCCAGCAGGGCACAGGGGTCAGAAAACATTCAGTACTTC,CASRAQGSENIQYF
.,TRBV20-1,.,TRBJ1-2,TGCAGTGCACCACTCGGGGGGCAGGACACCTTC,CSAPLGGQDTF
.,TRBV28,TRBD2,TRBJ2-1,TGTGCCAGCACCAGCGGGGCGACCCCATACAATGAGCAGTTCTTC,CASTSGATPYNEQFF
.,TRBV28,.,TRBJ2-2,TGTGCCAGCAGGCCGGCTAGCACCGGGAGAGGCGGGGAGCTGTTTTTT,CASRPASTGRGGELFF
once,TRBV27,.,TRBJ2-3,TGTGCCAGCAGTTTTGGGCAGAGAAGCACAGATACGCAGTATTTT,CASSFGQRSTDTQYF
.,TRBV7-9,.,TRBJ1-2,TGTGCCAGCAGCTCCTGGTGGGGGAAGCTGAACTATGGCTACACCTTC,CASSSWWGKLNYGYTF
.,TRBV2,TRBD2,TRBJ2-3,TGTGCCAGCAGCTTGACTAGCGGAGGCACAGATACGCAGTATTTT,CASSLTSGGTDTQYF
.,TRBV4-3,TRBD1,TRBJ1-2,TGCGCCAGCAGCCAACTGGGTGGGGACAGGGGAGATGGCTACACCTTC,CASSQLGGDRGDGYTF
.,TRBV18,.,TRBJ2-7,TGTGCCAGCTCACCCATAAAGGCCAGTCTTACATACGAGCAGTACTTC,CASSPIKASLTYEQYF
.,TRBV11-2,.,TRBJ1-1,TGTGCCAGCATATGGACAGCGAACACTGAAGCTTTCTTT,CASIWTANTEAFF
.,TRBV7-2,.,TRBJ2-7,TGTGCCAGCAGCTTATACTACGAGCAGTACTTC,CASSLYYEQYF
.,TRBV7-2,.,TRBJ2-7,TGTGCCAGCAGCTCCTGGGGGCAGGGCGAGCAGTACTTC,CASSSWGQGEQYF
.,TRBV30,TRBD2,TRBJ2-5,TGTGCCTGGACTAGCGGATACCAAGAGACCCAGTACTTC,CAWTSGYQETQYF
.,TRBV2,TRBD2,TRBJ2-5,TGTGCCAGCAGTGGGGGGACTAGCGTAGAGACCCAGTACTTC,CASSGGTSVETQYF
.,TRBV15,.,TRBJ2-7,TGTGCCACCAGCAGAGATTGGGGACTTCCAATCTACGAGCAGTACTTC,CATSRDWGLPIYEQYF
.,TRBV4-1,.,TRBJ2-7,TGCGCCAGCAGCCCGCTAGCCAGGGGTGACTACGAGCAGTACTTC,CASSPLARGDYEQYF
.,TRBV4-3,.,TRBJ2-3,TGCGCCAGCAGCCAAGACCGCGTGCGGCTAGCCGCCGCGAAGACAGATACGCAGTATTTT,CASSQDRVRLAAAKTDTQYF